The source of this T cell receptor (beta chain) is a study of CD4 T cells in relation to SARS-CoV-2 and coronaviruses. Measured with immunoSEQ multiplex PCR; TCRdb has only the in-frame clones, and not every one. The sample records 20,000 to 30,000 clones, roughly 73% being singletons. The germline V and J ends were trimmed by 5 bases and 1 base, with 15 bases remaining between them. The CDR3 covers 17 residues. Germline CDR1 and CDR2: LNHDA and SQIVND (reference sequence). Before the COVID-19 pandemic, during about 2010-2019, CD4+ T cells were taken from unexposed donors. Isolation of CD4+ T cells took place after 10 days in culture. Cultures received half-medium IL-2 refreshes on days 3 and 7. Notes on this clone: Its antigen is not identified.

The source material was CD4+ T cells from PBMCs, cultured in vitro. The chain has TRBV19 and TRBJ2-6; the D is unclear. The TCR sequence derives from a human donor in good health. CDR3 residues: CASSLSDIRSGANVLTF. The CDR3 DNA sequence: TGTGCCAGTAGTTTATCTGACATAAGATCTGGGGCCAACGTCCTGACTTTC.